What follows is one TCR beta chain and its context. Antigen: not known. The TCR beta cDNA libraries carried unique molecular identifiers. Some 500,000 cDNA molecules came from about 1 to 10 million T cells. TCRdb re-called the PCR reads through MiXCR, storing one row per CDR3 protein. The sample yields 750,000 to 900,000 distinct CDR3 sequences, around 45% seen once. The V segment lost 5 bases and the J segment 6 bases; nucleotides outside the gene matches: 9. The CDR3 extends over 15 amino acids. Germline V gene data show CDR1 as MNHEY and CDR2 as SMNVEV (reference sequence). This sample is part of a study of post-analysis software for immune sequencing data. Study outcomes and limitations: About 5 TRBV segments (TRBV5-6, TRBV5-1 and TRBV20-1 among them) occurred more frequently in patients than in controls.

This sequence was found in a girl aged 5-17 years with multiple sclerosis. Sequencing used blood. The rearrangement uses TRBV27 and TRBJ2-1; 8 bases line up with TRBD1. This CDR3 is CASSVETGDPNEQFF. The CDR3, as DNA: TGTGCCAGCAGTGTAGAGACAGGGGATCCCAATGAGCAGTTCTTC.